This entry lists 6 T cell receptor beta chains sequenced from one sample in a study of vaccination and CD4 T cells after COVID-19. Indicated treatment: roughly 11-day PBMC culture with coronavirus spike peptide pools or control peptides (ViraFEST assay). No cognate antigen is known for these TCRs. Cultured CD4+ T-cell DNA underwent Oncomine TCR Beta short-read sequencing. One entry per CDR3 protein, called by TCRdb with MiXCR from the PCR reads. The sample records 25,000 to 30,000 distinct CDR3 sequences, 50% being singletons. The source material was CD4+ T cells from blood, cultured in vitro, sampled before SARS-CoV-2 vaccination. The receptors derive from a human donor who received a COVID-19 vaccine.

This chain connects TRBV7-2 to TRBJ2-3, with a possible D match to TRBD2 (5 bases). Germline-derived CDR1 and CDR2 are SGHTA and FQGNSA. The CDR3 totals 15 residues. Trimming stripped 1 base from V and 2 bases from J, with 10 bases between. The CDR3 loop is CASSLGPSSTDTQYF. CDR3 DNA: TGTGCCAGCAGCTTAGGGCCTAGCTCCACAGATACGCAGTATTTT. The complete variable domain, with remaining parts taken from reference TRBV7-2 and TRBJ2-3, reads GAGVSQSPSNKVTEKGKDVELRCDPISGHTALYWYRQSLGQGLEFLIYFQGNSAPDKSGLPSDRFSAERTGGSVSTLTIQRTQQEDSAVYLCASSLGPSSTDTQYFGPGTRLTVL.

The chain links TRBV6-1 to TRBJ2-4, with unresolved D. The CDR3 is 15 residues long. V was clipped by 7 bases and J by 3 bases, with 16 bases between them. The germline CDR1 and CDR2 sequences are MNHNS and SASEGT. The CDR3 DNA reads TGTGCCAGCATTGGTACACCAACTGGCAAAAACATTCAGTACTTC. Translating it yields CASIGTPTGKNIQYF.

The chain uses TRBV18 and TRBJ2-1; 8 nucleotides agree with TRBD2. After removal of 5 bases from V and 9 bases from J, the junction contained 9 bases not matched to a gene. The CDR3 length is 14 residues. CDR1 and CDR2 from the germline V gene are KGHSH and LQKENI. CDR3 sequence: CASSGVSGGGEQFF. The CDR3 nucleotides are TGTGCCAGCTCAGGGGTGAGCGGGGGAGGTGAGCAGTTCTTC.

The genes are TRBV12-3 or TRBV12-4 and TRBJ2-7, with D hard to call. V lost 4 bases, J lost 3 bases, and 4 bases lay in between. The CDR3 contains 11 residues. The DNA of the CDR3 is TGTGCCAGCAGTTCGGTCTACGAGCAGTACTTC. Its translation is CASSSVYEQYF.

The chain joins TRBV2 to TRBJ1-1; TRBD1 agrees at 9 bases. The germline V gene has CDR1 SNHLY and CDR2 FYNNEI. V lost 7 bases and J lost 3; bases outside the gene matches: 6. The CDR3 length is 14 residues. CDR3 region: CASIPQGADTEAFF. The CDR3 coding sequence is TGTGCCAGCATCCCACAGGGGGCCGACACTGAAGCTTTCTTT.

In DNA, the CDR3 is TGTGCCAGCAGTGCTGGGACGTATGATGGCTACACCTTC. It encodes CASSAGTYDGYTF. The genes are TRBV2 and TRBJ1-2, with D possibly TRBD1 on 5 matching bases. V lost 4 bases and J lost 6, with 12 bases in between. The CDR3 is 13 residues long. The germline V gene has CDR1 SNHLY and CDR2 FYNNEI.